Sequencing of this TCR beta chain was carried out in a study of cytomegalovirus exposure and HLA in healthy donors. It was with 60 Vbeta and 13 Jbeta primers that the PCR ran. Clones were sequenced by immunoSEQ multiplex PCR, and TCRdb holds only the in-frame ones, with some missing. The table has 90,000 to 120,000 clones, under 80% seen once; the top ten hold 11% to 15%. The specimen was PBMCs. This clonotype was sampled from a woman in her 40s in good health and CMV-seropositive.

The CDR3, as DNA: TGTGCCAGCAGTTACGGGGAGAATGGCTACACCTTC. This codes for CASSYGENGYTF. The chain is built from TRBV28 and TRBJ1-2; D not resolved. Trimming shortened V by 4 bases and J by 6 bases, and 9 bases separated the two germline ends. CDR3 length: 12 amino acids. The germline V gene encodes CDR1 MDHEN and CDR2 SYDVKM.